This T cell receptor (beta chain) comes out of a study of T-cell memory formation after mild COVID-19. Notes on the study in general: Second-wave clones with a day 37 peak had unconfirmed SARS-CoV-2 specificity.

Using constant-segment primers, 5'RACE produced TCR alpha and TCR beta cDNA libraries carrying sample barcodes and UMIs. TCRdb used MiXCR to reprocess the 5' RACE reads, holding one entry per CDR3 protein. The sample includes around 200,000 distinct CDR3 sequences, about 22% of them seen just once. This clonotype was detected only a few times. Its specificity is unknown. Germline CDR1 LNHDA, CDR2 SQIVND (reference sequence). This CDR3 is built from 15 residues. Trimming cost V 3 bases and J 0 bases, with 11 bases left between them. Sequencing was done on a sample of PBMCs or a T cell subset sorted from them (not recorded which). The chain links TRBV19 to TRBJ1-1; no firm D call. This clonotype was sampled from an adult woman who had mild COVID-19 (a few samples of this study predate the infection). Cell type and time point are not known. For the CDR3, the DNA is TGTGCCAGTAGTATGAGGCAACCTATGAACACTGAAGCTTTCTTT. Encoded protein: CASSMRQPMNTEAFF.